Listed below are T cell receptor beta chains from one sample, sequenced in a study of CD8 T cells in Susac syndrome. In TCRdb, the immunoSEQ multiplex PCR reads were re-called with MiXCR into one record per CDR3 protein. Of roughly 180,000 distinct CDR3 sequences listed, roughly 94% are singletons. The sample taken for sequencing was CD4+ T cells from PBMCs. These receptors came from a human donor with Susac syndrome. CDR3s leave out the opening cysteine and the closing phenylalanine or tryptophan. Fields, in order: clone size, D gene, V gene, J gene, CDR3 protein. A D gene is named only where the DNA matches it firmly. Only some rows state a clone size, as once, few, many or a class for expanded clones.

few,NA,TRBV29-1,TRBJ2-7,SFRGDLYEQY
once,TRBD1,TRBV10-3,TRBJ1-1,AISRDRGTEAF
NA,TRBD2,TRBV9,TRBJ2-1,ASSPLAGGYNEQF
NA,NA,TRBV2,TRBJ2-2,ASARLAAGELF
NA,TRBD1,TRBV30,TRBJ1-4,AWRTGGTEKLF
once,TRBD2,TRBV10-3,TRBJ2-7,AISESRLAGVLRYEQY
NA,TRBD2,TRBV10-3,TRBJ2-2,AAKGPSGNTGELF
once,NA,TRBV27,TRBJ2-7,ASRGLSSYEQY
NA,NA,TRBV30,TRBJ2-2,AAGEGGAPSTGELF
NA,NA,TRBV19,TRBJ2-4,ASTRQVNAKNIQY
once,NA,TRBV7-6,TRBJ2-5,ASSQTRGRMRGETQY
NA,NA,TRBV5-1,TRBJ2-3,ASSLTVPSDTQY
NA,NA,TRBV9,TRBJ2-1,ASSTRDFYNEQF
NA,TRBD2,TRBV5-1,TRBJ2-1,ASILAGGPRNEQF
NA,TRBD2,TRBV7-2,TRBJ2-1,ASSLLAGQHNEQF
NA,TRBD1,TRBV12-3/TRBV12-4,TRBJ1-5,ASSLGGTGVKQPQH
NA,TRBD1,TRBV24-1,TRBJ2-7,ARNRDRDREQY
NA,NA,TRBV7-9,TRBJ2-1,ASSFRSGYNEQF
NA,NA,TRBV30,TRBJ1-2,AWSQDPRLYGYT
NA,TRBD1,TRBV4-2,TRBJ1-2,ASSQEVGQGGNYGYT
NA,NA,TRBV7-8,TRBJ2-3,ASSPTDGLTDTQY
NA,NA,TRBV29-1,TRBJ2-5,SVSPDGQETQY
NA,TRBD2,TRBV20-1,TRBJ2-1,SASYPSGRGNEQF
NA,NA,TRBV29-1,TRBJ2-3,SGGGHESTDTQY
NA,TRBD1,TRBV6-1,TRBJ2-1,ASRPTGYNEQF
NA,NA,TRBV4-2,TRBJ1-1,ASSQEMVGGTEAF
NA,NA,TRBV18,TRBJ1-2,ASSPGAPEGGYT
NA,TRBD1,TRBV7-2,TRBJ1-1,ASSLEYAGTVNTEAF
once,NA,TRBV13,TRBJ1-1,ASSRAKNTEAF
few,TRBD1,TRBV27,TRBJ1-4,ASSLQGGNEKLF
NA,NA,TRBV30,TRBJ1-5,AWSVGVNQPQH
NA,TRBD2,TRBV28,TRBJ2-7,ASIGGTSGRFVDEQY
once,NA,TRBV5-4,TRBJ1-2,ASSLGGRAGNYGYT
NA,NA,TRBV29-1,TRBJ2-3,SVEDRKIRTDTQY
NA,NA,TRBV3-1,TRBJ1-4,ASSRGQHNEKLF
NA,NA,TRBV28,TRBJ1-1,ASSPDKAEAF
NA,NA,TRBV6-5,TRBJ1-2,ASSLDRVYGYT
NA,TRBD2,TRBV7-9,TRBJ2-2,ASSPSGRGTGELF